This TCR beta chain was identified during a study of T cells after yellow fever vaccination. A 5'RACE template-switching step, the method used to make TCR cDNA, added a universal primer site and UMIs. TCRdb processed the 5' RACE reads anew with MiXCR; each CDR3 protein has one entry. The data hold about 12,000 distinct CDR3 sequences, with approximately 5% observed a single time. In this sample, this clonotype turned up many times. Whole-study results and caveats: The study found a weaker secondary response that peaked faster, day 5 versus 15. Contamination of FACS-sorted repertoires by abundant clonotypes from the bulk population could occur.

The germline CDR1 and CDR2 sequences are SQVTM and ANQGSEA. This CDR3 has 12 residues. The V gene lost 4 bases and the J gene lost 6 bases, with 10 bases spanning the gap. This clonotype was sampled from a man aged 25-40 years who received the YFV17D yellow fever vaccine. The chain couples TRBV29-1 to TRBJ2-1; D is undetermined. The specimen was PBMCs, either bulk or a sorted T-cell subset (CD4+, CD8+, memory, or dextramer-sorted; not recorded which), collected on the day of the yellow fever booster vaccination. The CDR3 sequence: CSVVSQVNEQFF. The CDR3 DNA reads TGCAGCGTTGTATCGCAGGTCAATGAGCAGTTCTTC.